This T cell receptor beta chain emerged from a study of cytomegalovirus exposure and HLA in healthy donors. Comment on this clone: Its target is not known.

Study-wide findings and caveats: More than 150 TCR beta chains were listed as cytomegalovirus-associated.

V was cut by 1 base and J by 7 bases, with 8 bases left in between. The CDR3 has 11 residues. Germline CDR1 reads GTSNPN; CDR2 reads SVGIG (reference sequence). 60 Vbeta and 13 Jbeta primers were used in PCR. The method was immunoSEQ multiplex PCR; TCRdb's version includes in-frame clones alone and lacks a portion of them. The sample has 140,000 to 150,000 clones; roughly 65% are singletons. The TCR originated in a man between 60 and 70 years old in good health and CMV-seronegative. Sequenced sample: PBMCs. V is TRBV30 and J is TRBJ2-7; D may be TRBD2 (6 bases). The CDR3: CAWSAREEQYF. As DNA, the CDR3 is TGTGCCTGGAGTGCCCGGGAGGAGCAGTACTTC.